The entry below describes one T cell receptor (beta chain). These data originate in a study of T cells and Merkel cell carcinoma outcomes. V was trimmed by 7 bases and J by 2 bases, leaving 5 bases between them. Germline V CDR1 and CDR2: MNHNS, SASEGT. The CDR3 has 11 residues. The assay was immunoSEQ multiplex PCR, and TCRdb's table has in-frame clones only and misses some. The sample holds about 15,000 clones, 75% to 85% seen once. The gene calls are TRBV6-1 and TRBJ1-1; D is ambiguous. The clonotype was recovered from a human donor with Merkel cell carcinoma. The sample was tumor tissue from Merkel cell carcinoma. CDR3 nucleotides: TGTGCCAGCACCCACAACACTGAAGCTTTCTTT. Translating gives CASTHNTEAFF.